Here is one TCR beta chain with its context. The sample belongs to a study of blood T cell repertoires in COVID-19. About the research overall: Samples of COVID-19 (acute and convalescent) were obtained from the United States, Italy and Spain.

Method: immunoSEQ multiplex PCR; TCRdb's copy keeps in-frame clones and lacks some. The sample shows 210,000 or so clones, approximately 91% of them seen only once. V shed 3 bases and J 5 bases; nucleotides not matched to a gene: 5. The CDR3 consists of 14 residues. From germline, CDR1 is SGHTA and CDR2 FQGNSA. The sequence derives from a woman aged 40-49 years with acute or convalescent COVID-19. Sample: peripheral blood. V and J are TRBV7-2 and TRBJ1-2, with 8 bases aligning to TRBD1. The CDR3 DNA reads as TGTGCCAGCAGCTTGGACAGGGCCCGGTATGGCTACACCTTC. This encodes CASSLDRARYGYTF.